A single sample is the source of the 25 T cell receptor beta chains below, sequenced in a study of beta chain features in type 1 diabetes. Study-level results: Moderate yet significant TCRB CDR3 shortening was seen in Type 1 diabetes patients in all four CD4+ subsets.

For these receptors, no antigen is known. Reverse transcription of all isolated RNA meant that expressed TCRB transcripts were sequenced. The protocol was immunoSEQ multiplex PCR, while the TCRdb copy is restricted to in-frame clones and leaves out a portion. The sample consists of 300,000 or so clones, about a tenth of them appearing once. Material for sequencing was central memory CD4+ T cells from blood. The source is a man aged 25 to 40 with type 1 diabetes.

The gene calls are TRBV4-3 and TRBJ2-7, with D tentatively TRBD1 (5 bases). V lost 1 base, J lost 0 bases, and 10 bases lay in between. The CDR3 consists of 15 residues. CDR1 and CDR2 from the germline V gene are LGHNA and YSLEER. CDR3 in amino acids: CASSQGPDSSYEQYF. CDR3 in DNA: TGCGCCAGCAGCCAAGGACCAGACAGCTCCTACGAGCAGTACTTC.

On this clone: Other DNA sequences in this specimen translate into the identical CDR3. The chain has TRBV7-2 and TRBJ2-1; 8 bases agree with TRBD2. Trimming took 1 base from V and 3 from J; bases not matched to a gene: 2. Germline CDR1 and CDR2: SGHTA and FQGNSA. The CDR3 contains 15 residues. The CDR3 coding sequence is TGTGCCAGCAGCTTAGGGAGCGGGGGCTACAATGAGCAGTTCTTC. Translation: CASSLGSGGYNEQFF.

This clone was counted a few times. The chain is built from TRBV27 and TRBJ2-1; 9 bases line up with TRBD1. J gave up 3 bases and V 4 bases, and 10 bases lay outside the gene matches. Germline CDR1 reads MNHEY; CDR2 reads SMNVEV (reference sequence). The CDR3 is made up of 17 amino acids. The CDR3 DNA follows: TGTGCCAGCAGTTACCGATCGGGACAGGGTGGCTACAATGAGCAGTTCTTC. The encoded protein is CASSYRSGQGGYNEQFF.

This clone has only a few counts. The rearrangement links TRBV6-1 to TRBJ2-7; tentative D call: TRBD1 (5 bases). The CDR3 totals 14 residues. The ends were cut back, 1 base at V and 2 bases at J, with 9 bases in the middle. CDR1 is MNHNS, CDR2 SASEGT, per germline. CDR3 loop: CASSEGPGTYEQYF. CDR3 DNA: TGTGCCAGCAGTGAAGGACCAGGGACCTACGAGCAGTACTTC.

At least ten counts were recorded for this clone. The CDR3 DNA is TGTGCCAGCAGTGAACAGGGGGGAGGCGGGGAGCTGTTTTTT. Translation: CASSEQGGGGELFF. The gene calls are TRBV2 and TRBJ2-2; weak D call: TRBD1 (7 bases). CDR3 length equals 14 residues. V was shortened by 2 bases and J by 7 bases, with 11 bases between the two germline ends. In germline, CDR1 is SNHLY, CDR2 FYNNEI.

This clone was found a few times. The chain combines TRBV13 with TRBJ2-7; weak D call: TRBD1 (6 bases). Germline lookup yields CDR1 PRHDT and CDR2 FYEKMQ (reference sequence). This CDR3 is built from 14 residues. Trimming took 5 bases from V and 5 from J, leaving 16 bases between them. The CDR3 nucleotides read TGTGCCAGCAGCGCAACAGGGTACGCTAACGAGCAGTACTTC. This codes for CASSATGYANEQYF.

CDR3 sequence reads: CSVDSTTRTLNTEAFF. The CDR3, as DNA: TGCAGCGTTGATAGTACGACACGGACACTCAACACTGAAGCTTTCTTT. The rearrangement links TRBV29-1 to TRBJ1-1, with D possibly TRBD1 on 5 matching bases. Germline CDR1 and CDR2: SQVTM and ANQGSEA. This CDR3 has 16 amino acids. Trimming shortened V by 3 bases and J by 2 bases, and 19 bases separated the two germline ends.

This clone was counted a few times. The chain joins TRBV28 to TRBJ1-2; D remains unclear. Trimming cost V 2 bases and J 0 bases, with 10 bases left between them. Germline V gene lookup returns CDR1 MDHEN and CDR2 SYDVKM. The CDR3 consists of 15 residues. The CDR3 reads CASSLGRRANYGYTF. CDR3 DNA: TGTGCCAGCAGTTTAGGCAGGAGAGCTAACTATGGCTACACCTTC.

This clone occurred many times. The V gene is TRBV9, the J gene TRBJ2-5, with D hard to call. This CDR3 has 12 residues. V dropped 3 bases and J dropped 1 base, with 4 bases sitting between them. CDR1 is SGDLS, CDR2 YYNGEE, per germline. For the CDR3, the DNA is TGTGCCAGCAGCGACGTCCAAGAGACCCAGTACTTC. Protein sequence: CASSDVQETQYF.

In this sample, this clone turned up a few times. V and J are TRBV5-1 and TRBJ2-3; D gene ambiguous. This CDR3 has 11 amino acids. The V end was cut by 0 bases, the J end by 5 bases, with 1 base between. CDR1 and CDR2 (germline): SGHRS, YFSETQ. This chain's CDR3 is CASSLGDTQYF. CDR3 DNA sequence: TGCGCCAGCAGCTTGGGAGATACGCAGTATTTT.

This clone was observed a few times. The V call is TRBV5-1, the J call TRBJ2-4, with a possible D match to TRBD2 (7 bases). The germline V gene encodes CDR1 SGHRS and CDR2 YFSETQ. Trimming cost V 5 bases and J 6 bases, with 21 bases left between them. This CDR3 is 16 amino acids long. As DNA, the CDR3 is TGCGCCAGCAGGCCCCAGGGGACCTTAGCGGGAAACATTCAGTACTTC. This codes for CASRPQGTLAGNIQYF.

The chain recombines TRBV6-6 with TRBJ2-7; D is ambiguous. The CDR3 is made up of 13 amino acids. V lost 2 bases to trimming and J lost 3 bases, with 8 bases between them. Germline lookup yields CDR1 MNHNY and CDR2 SVGAGI (reference sequence). The CDR3 loop reads CASSYASLYEQYF. DNA of the CDR3: TGTGCCAGCAGTTACGCCTCGCTCTACGAGCAGTACTTC.

There are a few counts of this clone. The chain links TRBV6-5 to TRBJ1-5; tentatively, D is TRBD1 (6 bases). This CDR3 has 12 amino acids. V was shortened by 11 bases and J by 5 bases, with 13 bases between the two germline ends. Germline assignment: CDR1 MNHEY and CDR2 SVGAGI. The CDR3 region is CACQTGDQPQHF. The DNA for the CDR3 is TGTGCCTGCCAGACAGGTGATCAGCCCCAGCATTTT.

V is TRBV5-6 and J is TRBJ1-5, with D unresolved. The V gene lost 3 bases and the J gene lost 2 bases, with 12 bases spanning the gap. Germline-derived CDR1 and CDR2 are SGHDT and YYEEEE. This CDR3 has 15 amino acids. The CDR3 DNA reads TGTGCCAGCAGCTCGTTGGGTGGGGGCAATCAGCCCCAGCATTTT. Protein product: CASSSLGGGNQPQHF.

This clone has just a few counts. V and J are TRBV6-5 and TRBJ1-1; D is perhaps TRBD1 (6 bases). This CDR3 contains 14 residues. V was shortened by 6 bases and J by 1 base, with 12 bases between the two germline ends. Germline CDR1 reads MNHEY; CDR2 reads SVGAGI. The CDR3 nucleotides are TGTGCCAGCAGCCGCGGACAGCCGAACACTGAAGCTTTCTTT. It yields the protein CASSRGQPNTEAFF.

Ten or more counts support this clone. The chain joins TRBV11-2 to TRBJ2-3, with 11 bases that match TRBD1. Germline V gene sequence: CDR1 SGHAT, CDR2 FQNNGV. With V trimmed by 6 bases and J by 4 bases, 12 bases remained unmatched. The CDR3 extends over 17 amino acids. The CDR3, as DNA: TGTGCCAGCAGTCCAAACCGTGGACAGGGGGCGGCAGATACGCAGTATTTT. Protein: CASSPNRGQGAADTQYF.

V and J are TRBV4-3 and TRBJ2-7; TRBD1 agrees at 11 bases. This CDR3 is built from 15 residues. Germline-derived CDR1 and CDR2 are LGHNA and YSLEER. Trimming removed 4 bases from V and 3 bases from J; junction bases left unmatched: 5. CDR3: CASSLRDRGNYEQYF. The CDR3 DNA sequence: TGCGCCAGCAGCCTTAGGGACAGGGGGAACTACGAGCAGTACTTC.

This clone has a count of ten or more. The chain has TRBV5-1 and TRBJ2-7; D is perhaps TRBD2 (5 bases). Germline CDR1 SGHRS, CDR2 YFSETQ. The ends were cut back, 1 base at V and 2 bases at J, with 16 bases in the middle. The CDR3 consists of 16 residues. The CDR3 DNA follows: TGCGCCAGCAGCTTGATCGGGAAACAAGAAACCTACGAGCAGTACTTC. This translates into CASSLIGKQETYEQYF. The full variable domain, in which reference TRBV5-1 and TRBJ2-7 provide the parts outside the CDR3, is KAGVTQTPRYLIKTRGQQVTLSCSPISGHRSVSWYQQTPGQGLQFLFEYFSETQRNKGNFPGRFSGRQFSNSRSEMNVSTLELGDSALYLCASSLIGKQETYEQYFGPGTRLTVT.

This clone was seen a handful of times. The chain carries TRBV6-5 and TRBJ1-3; 8 bases agree with TRBD1. This CDR3 contains 15 residues. V shed 6 bases, J shed 3 bases, and the junction held 7 bases outside the gene matches. Per the germline V gene, CDR1 is MNHEY and CDR2 is SVGAGI. This chain's CDR3 is CASRTGQGGGNTIYF. The CDR3 nucleotides read TGTGCCAGCAGGACTGGACAGGGTGGTGGAAACACCATATATTTT.

This clone was seen many times. This chain uses TRBV27 with TRBJ2-7; 15 bases agree with TRBD2. This CDR3 contains 13 residues. Per the germline V gene, CDR1 is MNHEY and CDR2 is SMNVEV (reference sequence). Trimming cost V 6 bases and J 10 bases; bases outside gene matches: 4. CDR3 amino acids: CASRGLAGGIQYF. The DNA for the CDR3 is TGTGCCAGCAGGGGACTAGCGGGGGGAATACAGTACTTC.

This clone was observed a few times. The chain recombines TRBV5-4 with TRBJ1-2; D remains ambiguous. This CDR3 spans 13 amino acids. Between the trimmed V and J ends, which lost 0 bases and 7 bases, there was a span of 10 bases. Germline V CDR1 and CDR2: SGHNT, YYREEE (reference sequence). The CDR3: CASSLDGLGGYTF. CDR3 nucleotides: TGTGCCAGCAGCTTGGATGGACTAGGTGGCTACACCTTC.

The V call is TRBV5-1, the J call TRBJ2-1; 8 nucleotides line up with TRBD2. Trimming at V came to 6 bases and at J to 6 bases, leaving 11 bases not matched to a gene. Per germline, CDR1 SGHRS and CDR2 YFSETQ. CDR3 size: 15 residues. The CDR3 sequence is CASTFTTSGRNEQFF. Here the CDR3 DNA reads TGCGCCAGCACTTTTACTACTAGCGGACGCAATGAGCAGTTCTTC.

This clone has a handful of counts. The J gene is TRBJ2-4, the V gene TRBV11-2; D assignment may be TRBD1 or TRBD2 (5 bases each). This CDR3 comprises 15 residues. The germline V gene encodes CDR1 SGHAT and CDR2 FQNNGV. Trimming shortened V by 2 bases and J by 8 bases, and 16 bases separated the two germline ends. In nucleotides, the CDR3 is TGTGCCAGCAGCTTACGTGGGCAGGGAGCGTACATTCAGTACTTC. Amino acid sequence: CASSLRGQGAYIQYF.

V usage is TRBV7-2 and J usage is TRBJ1-2; weak D call: TRBD1 (5 bases). Trimming took off 2 bases at V and 3 bases at J, with 7 bases between the two ends. Looked up from germline, CDR1 is SGHTA and CDR2 is FQGNSA. This CDR3 is built from 13 residues. The CDR3 region is CASSLRGDYGYTF. CDR3 in DNA: TGTGCCAGCAGCTTACGGGGGGACTATGGCTACACCTTC.

The chain uses TRBV4-3 and TRBJ1-1, with TRBD1 matching over 8 bases. The V segment lost 2 bases and the J segment 5 bases; nucleotides outside the gene matches: 7. In germline, CDR1 is LGHNA, CDR2 YSLEER. The CDR3 consists of 15 residues. CDR3 DNA: TGCGCCAGCAGCCAACGCGGACAGGGAAAGACTGAAGCTTTCTTT. Translation: CASSQRGQGKTEAFF.